Each of the 5 T cell receptor beta chains below was sequenced from the same sample in a study of CD8 T cells in Susac syndrome. RNA amounts of about 0.45 to 1 ug underwent reverse transcription with random hexamers. Using its own MiXCR run on the immunoSEQ multiplex PCR reads, TCRdb lists one record per CDR3 protein. The sample lists 170,000 or so distinct CDR3 sequences, roughly 95% occurring once. Sequencing was performed on CD4+ T cells from PBMCs. These receptors originate from a human donor with Susac syndrome.

This rearrangement joins TRBV4-3 to TRBJ2-6; D gene uncertain. This CDR3 is built from 14 residues. Germline V gives CDR1 LGHNA, CDR2 YSLEER. Trimming stripped 3 bases from V and 2 bases from J, with 5 bases between. The CDR3: CASSQWAGANVLTF. The CDR3 DNA is TGCGCCAGCAGCCAGTGGGCTGGGGCCAACGTCCTGACTTTC.

V is TRBV30 and J is TRBJ2-2; tentatively, D is TRBD1 (6 bases). The CDR3 has 14 residues. Germline V lookup: CDR1 GTSNPN, CDR2 SVGIG (reference sequence). With 5 bases removed from V and 1 base from J, the gap between germline ends came to 11 bases. CDR3 sequence (DNA): TGTGCCTGGCAGGGGTCCTTGAACACCGGGGAGCTGTTTTTT. Translation: CAWQGSLNTGELFF.

V and J are TRBV5-1 and TRBJ2-1; possibly TRBD1 or TRBD2 for D (5 bases each). CDR3 length: 15 amino acids. Germline CDR1 SGHRS, CDR2 YFSETQ. Trimming removed 0 bases from V and 5 bases from J, with 12 bases in between. The CDR3 DNA sequence: TGCGCCAGCAGCTTGGAGGGACGCCCAGACAATGAGCAGTTCTTC. Translated, it gives CASSLEGRPDNEQFF.

This chain joins TRBV24-1 and TRBJ2-2; a possible D gene is TRBD1 (5 bases). CDR3 size: 17 residues. Germline V gives CDR1 KGHDR, CDR2 SFDVKD. Trimming removed 5 bases from V and 7 bases from J, with 22 bases in between. This CDR3 reads CATSGTQGSKVIGELFF. The DNA for the CDR3 is TGTGCCACCAGTGGAACCCAGGGATCCAAGGTCATCGGGGAGCTGTTTTTT.

This clonotype appeared once. The J gene is TRBJ2-1, the V gene TRBV5-1, with 12 bases fitting TRBD2. CDR3 length: 15 residues. Germline assignment: CDR1 SGHRS and CDR2 YFSETQ. V lost 5 bases and J lost 5; bases outside the gene matches: 5. CDR3 residues: CASRFLAGGNNEQFF. The CDR3 nucleotides read TGCGCCAGCAGGTTTCTAGCGGGAGGGAACAATGAGCAGTTCTTC.